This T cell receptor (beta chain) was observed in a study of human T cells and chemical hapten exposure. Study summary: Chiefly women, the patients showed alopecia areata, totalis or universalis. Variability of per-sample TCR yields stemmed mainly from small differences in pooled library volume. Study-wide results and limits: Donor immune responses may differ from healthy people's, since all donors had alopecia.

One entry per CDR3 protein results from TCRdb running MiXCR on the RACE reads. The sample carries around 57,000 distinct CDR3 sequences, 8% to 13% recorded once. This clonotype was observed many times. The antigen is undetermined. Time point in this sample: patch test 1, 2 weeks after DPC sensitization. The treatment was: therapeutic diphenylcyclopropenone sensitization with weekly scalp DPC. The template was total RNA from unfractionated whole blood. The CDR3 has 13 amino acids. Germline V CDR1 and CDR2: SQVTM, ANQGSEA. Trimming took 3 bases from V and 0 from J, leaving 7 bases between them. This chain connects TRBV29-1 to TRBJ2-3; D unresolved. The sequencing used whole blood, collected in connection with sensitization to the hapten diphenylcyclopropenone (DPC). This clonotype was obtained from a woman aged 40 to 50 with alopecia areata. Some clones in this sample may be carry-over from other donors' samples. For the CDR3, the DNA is TGCAGCGTTGACACAACTAGCACAGATACGCAGTATTTT. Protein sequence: CSVDTTSTDTQYF.